This is a list of T cell receptor beta chains from one sample in a study of shared clonotypes between healthy human individuals. Repertoires were generated with immunoSEQ multiplex PCR, while TCRdb's copy carries only in-frame clones and drops some. The sample yields about 470,000 clones, roughly three quarters seen once. Sequencing used PBMCs. The origin of the receptors is a woman aged 40 to 50 in good health. Some clones in this sample may be carry-over from other donors' samples. Both conserved end residues are part of each CDR3. The D gene is left open where the match is weak. The size of a clone is reported for some rows only, either as once, few or many, or as a class for expanded clones.

size: NA
D: TRBD1
length: 17
V: TRBV7-9
J: TRBJ1-2
DNA: TGTGCCAGCAGCTTTGGGACAGGGGGCTACGAGAACTATGGCTACACCTTC
CDR3: CASSFGTGGYENYGYTF

size: NA
D: NA
length: 16
V: TRBV9
J: TRBJ1-4
DNA: TGTGCCAGCGCAGAACGCACAGGTCAAAGAGGGGAAAAACTGTTTTTT
CDR3: CASAERTGQRGEKLFF

size: NA
D: NA
length: 11
V: TRBV28
J: TRBJ1-2
DNA: TGTGCCAGCCGTTTACTGGGTGGCTACACCTTC
CDR3: CASRLLGGYTF

size: NA
D: NA
length: 14
V: TRBV29-1
J: TRBJ2-2
DNA: TGCAGCGTTGGTAGTCATTCAGACACCGGGGAGCTGTTTTTT
CDR3: CSVGSHSDTGELFF

size: NA
D: NA
length: 13
V: TRBV6-1
J: TRBJ2-7
DNA: TGTGCCAGCAAAAAGGATACCGCTTACGAGCAGTACTTC
CDR3: CASKKDTAYEQYF

size: NA
D: NA
length: 14
V: TRBV7-2
J: TRBJ2-5
DNA: TGTGCCAGCAGCTTAGTAGGGTGGGGGGAGACCCAGTACTTC
CDR3: CASSLVGWGETQYF

size: once
D: TRBD1
length: 14
V: TRBV2
J: TRBJ1-1
DNA: TGTGCCAGCAGCCAACAGGGGGCAGTCACTGAAGCTTTCTTT
CDR3: CASSQQGAVTEAFF

size: NA
D: TRBD2
length: 15
V: TRBV7-2
J: TRBJ2-5
DNA: TGTGCCAGCAGCTTAGTAACTAGCGCATGGGAGACCCAGTACTTC
CDR3: CASSLVTSAWETQYF

size: NA
D: NA
length: 14
V: TRBV7-8
J: TRBJ1-5
DNA: TGTGCCAGCAGCTTAGTGATCGGCAATCAGCCCCAGCATTTT
CDR3: CASSLVIGNQPQHF

size: NA
D: TRBD1
length: 16
V: TRBV28
J: TRBJ1-1
DNA: TGTGCCAGCAGTGAGGTATGGGGGACAGAGGGCACTGAAGCTTTCTTT
CDR3: CASSEVWGTEGTEAFF

size: NA
D: TRBD1
length: 13
V: TRBV30
J: TRBJ1-6
DNA: TGTGCCTGGAGTATGGGACAGGGGTTCACCCTCCACTTT
CDR3: CAWSMGQGFTLHF

size: NA
D: NA
length: 13
V: TRBV7-2
J: TRBJ1-1
DNA: TGTGCCAGCAGCTTAAGGGCGAACACTGAAGCTTTCTTT
CDR3: CASSLRANTEAFF

size: NA
D: TRBD1
length: 14
V: TRBV6-1
J: TRBJ2-7
DNA: TGTGCCAGCAGAGACGGACAGGGACAATACGAGCAGTACTTC
CDR3: CASRDGQGQYEQYF

size: few
D: TRBD1
length: 16
V: TRBV7-9
J: TRBJ2-1
DNA: TGTGCCAGCAGCTTAGGTGTCACAGGGGTTGGGGATGAGCAGTTCTTC
CDR3: CASSLGVTGVGDEQFF

size: NA
D: NA
length: 15
V: TRBV7-2
J: TRBJ2-5
DNA: TGTGCCAGCAGCTTAGAGCCTAACAACCGGGAGACCCAGTACTTC
CDR3: CASSLEPNNRETQYF

size: NA
D: NA
length: 15
V: TRBV9
J: TRBJ2-4
DNA: TGTGCCAGCAGCAAACAGGGTTTAGCCAAAAACATTCAGTACTTC
CDR3: CASSKQGLAKNIQYF

size: NA
D: TRBD1
length: 15
V: TRBV5-1
J: TRBJ1-2
DNA: TGCGCCAGCAGCTGGGGACAGGCGCCGCTCTATGGCTACACCTTC
CDR3: CASSWGQAPLYGYTF

size: NA
D: NA
length: 13
V: TRBV7-3
J: TRBJ2-5
DNA: TGTGCCAGCAGCCCCGACGGTGGAGTCGCCCAGTACTTC
CDR3: CASSPDGGVAQYF

size: NA
D: TRBD1
length: 15
V: TRBV5-1
J: TRBJ1-2
DNA: TGCGCCAGCAGCACCTCGACAGGGCTAATCTATGGCTACACCTTC
CDR3: CASSTSTGLIYGYTF

size: NA
D: TRBD2
length: 14
V: TRBV7-8
J: TRBJ2-5
DNA: TGTGCCAGCAGCTTAGCGATTAGCGGGCTTGAGCAGTACTTC
CDR3: CASSLAISGLEQYF

size: NA
D: TRBD1
length: 14
V: TRBV19
J: TRBJ2-7
DNA: TGTGCCAGTAGCCGGACCTCGGGACAGCAAGAGCAGTACTTC
CDR3: CASSRTSGQQEQYF

size: NA
D: NA
length: 16
V: TRBV19
J: TRBJ1-1
DNA: TGTGCCACTTCTCAGTACAGCGGCAGGGCGAACACTGAAGCTTTCTTT
CDR3: CATSQYSGRANTEAFF